Described below is a single T cell receptor beta chain sequence and its context. V shed 1 base and J 0 bases; nucleotides not matched to a gene: 2. The CDR3 loop spans 15 amino acids. Germline assignment: CDR1 MNHNS and CDR2 SASEGT. TCRdb's table, derived via immunoSEQ multiplex PCR, lists solely in-frame clones and lacks some. Here the sample spans about 40,000 clones, more than 90% being singletons. The data were obtained in a study of T cell changes during pregnancy in multiple sclerosis. This chain uses TRBV6-1 with TRBJ2-7; 8 bases are a match to TRBD1. The source of this sequence is a female donor with multiple sclerosis, enrolled in a pregnancy study. The specimen comprised CD8+ T cells from peripheral blood mononuclear cells, sampled in the first trimester of pregnancy. In DNA, the CDR3 is TGTGCCAGCAGTGAAGACAGGGGGAGCTCCTACGAGCAGTACTTC. This translates into CASSEDRGSSYEQYF.